This T cell receptor (beta chain) is drawn from a study of blood T cell repertoires in COVID-19 (dated by TCRdb to 2018 to 2021). For the study in its entirety: Samples from collaborators originated in the United States, Italy and Spain and spanned both the acute and convalescent phases of COVID-19. HLA class I and class II types, where available, came from metadata supplied by the sample provider rather than from assay-based typing. Deeply sampled blood TCRbeta repertoires from subjects exposed to, actively infected with, or recovered from COVID-19 were included in the dataset. Nearly every sample came with metadata listing a de-identified subject ID, COVID-19 status, age in years and sex. The repertoires were made available in a free public database intended to serve as a resource for research on the immune response to SARS-CoV-2. The samples were drawn from the first 160 participants of the ongoing ImmuneRACE study and from about 1,200 subjects provided by 6 global collaborators. The prospective study material was composed of cDNA or gDNA derived from T cells, B-cell-depleted T cells, or PBMCs.

The CDR3 goes from the cysteine to the phenylalanine over 13 residues. Just the 39-base CDR3 DNA is kept, in frame starting at base 1. As encoded in the germline V gene, CDR1 is ENHRY while CDR2 is SYGVKD. Unmatched junction bases come to 5, with V trimmed by 8 bases and J by 6 bases. Participants in the prospective study were enrolled through a virtual design, were aged about 18 to 100 years, and lived in under 25 United States geographic areas. In the prospective study, participants were assigned to cohorts based on the clinical history participants reported in a screening survey and a study questionnaire. In the prospective study, whole blood, serum and a nasopharyngeal or oropharyngeal swab were collected from each participant by mobile phlebotomists. Participants in the prospective study had the option to provide additional blood draws and questionnaires over an approximately 2-month period. Prospective study blood samples were shipped either frozen or at room temperature before DNA extraction.

TCRbeta CDR3 regions were amplified from genomic DNA by means of the immunoSEQ Assay, a bias-controlled multiplex PCR. Per the original workflow: Nucleated cell counts per sample were estimated from amplification of reference gene primers within the assay. To quantify the absolute abundance of each unique TCRbeta CDR3 rearrangement, sequence reads were collapsed and filtered. For each sample, productive Simpson clonality was calculated as the square root of Simpson's diversity index across productive rearrangements. What TCRdb holds here is the immuneACCESS table cut down to in-frame rearrangements. Part of the clones is not present; checked against another copy, under half of the missing clones reflect an unresolved V gene, and the others are unexplained. V, J and clone size derive from that table, while D and trimming were established from the DNA sequence. Across this sample there are some 270,000 clones, with about 87% seen only once. Clones ranked in the top ten supply over 4% of the sample.

This clone was observed a handful of times. There is no known antigen for this receptor. No much larger clonotype is one base removed from it; base qualities were not supplied. What the work shows at the level of the full study, not this receptor alone: Clinical and demographic metadata were provided uncurated, with the amount varying by source and participant.

Here the chain combines TRBV10-3 and TRBJ1-4, with TRBD1 matching 8 junction bases. Sequenced: PBMCs or T cells enriched from blood (not recorded which). The receptor comes from a woman in her 30s with acute COVID-19. The DNA sequence reads TGTGCCATCGCGGACAGGGCGGATGAAAAACTGTTTTTT. This encodes CAIADRADEKLFF.